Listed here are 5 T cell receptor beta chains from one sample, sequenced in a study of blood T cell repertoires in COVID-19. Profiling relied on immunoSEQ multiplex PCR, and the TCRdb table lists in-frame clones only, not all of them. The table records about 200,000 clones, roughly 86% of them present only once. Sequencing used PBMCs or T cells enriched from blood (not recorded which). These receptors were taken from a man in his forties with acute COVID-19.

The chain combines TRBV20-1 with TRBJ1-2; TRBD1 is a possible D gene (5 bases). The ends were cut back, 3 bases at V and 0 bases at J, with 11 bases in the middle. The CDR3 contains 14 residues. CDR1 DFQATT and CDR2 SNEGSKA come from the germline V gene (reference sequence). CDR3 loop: CSASGTGANYGYTF. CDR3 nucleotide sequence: TGCAGTGCTAGTGGGACGGGAGCTAACTATGGCTACACCTTC.

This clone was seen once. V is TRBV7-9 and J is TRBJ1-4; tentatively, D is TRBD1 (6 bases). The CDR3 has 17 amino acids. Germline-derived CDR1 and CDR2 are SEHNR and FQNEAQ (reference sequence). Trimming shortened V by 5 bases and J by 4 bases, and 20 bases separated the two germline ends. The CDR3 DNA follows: TGTGCCAGCAGCCTAAGGGGGATTAAGGGGTTTAATGAAAAACTGTTTTTT. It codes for CASSLRGIKGFNEKLFF. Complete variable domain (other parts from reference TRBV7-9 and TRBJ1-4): DTGVSQNPRHKITKRGQNVTFRCDPISEHNRLYWYRQTLGQGPEFLTYFQNEAQLEKSRLLSDRFSAERPKGSFSTLEIQRTEQGDSAMYLCASSLRGIKGFNEKLFFGSGTQLSVL.

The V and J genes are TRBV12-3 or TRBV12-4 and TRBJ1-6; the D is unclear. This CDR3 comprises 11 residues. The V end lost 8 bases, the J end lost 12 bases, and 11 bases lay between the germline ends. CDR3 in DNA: TGTGCCAGCGGGTATCCGGGACCCCTCCACTTT. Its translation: CASGYPGPLHF.

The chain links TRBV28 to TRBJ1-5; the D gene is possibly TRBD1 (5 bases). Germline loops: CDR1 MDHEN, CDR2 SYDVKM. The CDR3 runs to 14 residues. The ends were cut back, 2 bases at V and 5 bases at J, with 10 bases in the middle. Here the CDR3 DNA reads TGTGCCAGCAGTTTACAGGGAATACATCAGCCCCAGCATTTT. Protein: CASSLQGIHQPQHF.

The CDR3, as DNA: TGTGCCAGCAGCCGTAGGTTAGCGGCCCCCGCGGAGACCCAGTACTTC. Protein sequence: CASSRRLAAPAETQYF. The chain has TRBV14 and TRBJ2-5, with a tentative D call TRBD2 (6 bases). Trimming left V 4 bases short and J 5 bases short, with 20 bases between. Germline assignment: CDR1 SGHDN and CDR2 FVKESK. The CDR3 is 16 amino acids. Full variable domain (rest looked up from reference TRBV14 and TRBJ2-5): EAGVTQFPSHSVIEKGQTVTLRCDPISGHDNLYWYRRVMGKEIKFLLHFVKESKQDESGMPNNRFLAERTGGTYSTLKVQPAELEDSGVYFCASSRRLAAPAETQYFGPGTRLLVL.